The rows below give T cell receptor beta chains drawn from one sample of a study of blood T cell repertoires in COVID-19. Clones were read by immunoSEQ multiplex PCR, and TCRdb kept only the in-frame ones, dropping some. The sample records roughly 110,000 clones, more than 70% being singletons. Specimen: peripheral blood. The receptors shown here come from a man in his forties or fifties with active or convalescent COVID-19. Both conserved end residues are part of each CDR3.

TRBJ1-2 TRBV6-5 14 CASRGGQGDRDYTF
TRBJ2-7 TRBV5-1 15 CASSSLPGLADEQYF
TRBJ1-2 TRBV10-3 12 CAITSGGVGYTF
TRBJ2-7 TRBV27 16 CASSFRSRPPNYEQYF
TRBJ2-2 TRBV11-2 16 CASSPTSGRVGGELFF
TRBJ1-4 TRBV19 18 CASSIRGTGGPSMEKLFF
TRBJ2-1 TRBV28 12 CASRVIAHEQFF
TRBJ1-1 TRBV5-1 15 CASSLEGILNTEAFF
TRBJ1-1 TRBV10-3 15 CAISDRDRGNTEAFF
TRBJ2-7 TRBV5-4 13 CASSSSLAHEQYF
TRBJ2-1 TRBV10-3 15 CAISDSLAGGNEQFF
TRBJ2-1 TRBV28 17 CARPRRLTKKAGNEQFF
TRBJ1-2 TRBV9 13 CASNAGLGYGYTF
TRBJ2-1 TRBV5-1 16 CASSLVLQGTYNEQFF
TRBJ2-7 TRBV3-1/TRBV3-2 17 CASSQAEGLAGTYEQYF
TRBJ2-3 TRBV3-1/TRBV3-2 16 CASSQGIAGIPNTQYF
TRBJ1-5 TRBV7-8 15 CASSLARTGHQPQHF
TRBJ1-4 TRBV2 15 CASSGQGIYGEKLFF
TRBJ1-1 TRBV7-6 19 CASTRQLLAGGKGDTEAFF
TRBJ2-1 TRBV25-1 11 CASGQYNEQFF
TRBJ2-2 TRBV7-8 15 CATTLGGSSTGELFF
TRBJ1-4 TRBV21-1 15 CASLRQGATNEKLFF